Listed below are T cell receptor beta chains from one sample, sequenced in a study of PD-L1 blockade in urothelial cancer. Generated by immunoSEQ multiplex PCR, the TCRdb table keeps only in-frame clones and is missing some. Found here are about 51,000 clones, approximately 86% of them singletons; the top ten hold 16%. The sample was PBMCs, taken around atezolizumab (anti-PD-L1) treatment. The receptors were gathered from a man in his 60s with urothelial cancer. Both conserved end residues are part of each CDR3. The order of the fields is clone size, J gene, V gene, D gene, CDR3 DNA, CDR3 protein. A D gene is named only where the DNA matches it firmly. Clone size is given for some rows only: seen once, a few or many times, or a class if the clone is expanded.

few	TRBJ2-6	TRBV5-1	-	TGCGCCAGCAGCCTGGCCCCGAGCTCTGGGGCCAACGTCCTGACTTTC	CASSLAPSSGANVLTF
few	TRBJ2-7	TRBV5-5	TRBD1	TGTGCCAGCAGCTTCCCCAGGACAGGTAACCCCTACGAGCAGTACTTC	CASSFPRTGNPYEQYF
-	TRBJ2-7	TRBV7-2	TRBD2	TGTGCCAGCAGCCCCACTAGCGGGAAGGCCTACGAGCAGTACTTC	CASSPTSGKAYEQYF
-	TRBJ1-2	TRBV5-8	TRBD1	TGTGCCAGCAGCCCTGGACAGGGAAGCTATGGCTACACCTTC	CASSPGQGSYGYTF
-	TRBJ2-7	TRBV5-1	-	TGCGCCAGCAGCTTGGGGGCAGGTTCCCCCTACGAGCAGTACTTC	CASSLGAGSPYEQYF
-	TRBJ1-6	TRBV6-1	-	TGTGCCAGCAGTGTGACATTTTCACCCCTCCACTTT	CASSVTFSPLHF
-	TRBJ1-1	TRBV4-1	TRBD1	TGCGCCAGCAGCATACATATGGGCAGGGGGCAGGTTGACACTGAAGCTTTCTTT	CASSIHMGRGQVDTEAFF
-	TRBJ1-5	TRBV10-3	-	TGTGCCATCAGTGACCCAGGGGTTAGCAATCAGCCCCAGCATTTT	CAISDPGVSNQPQHF
-	TRBJ2-1	TRBV9	TRBD2	TGTGCCAGCAGCGTAGAAGGCGGGGGGACCAATGAGCAGTTCTTC	CASSVEGGGTNEQFF
-	TRBJ1-4	TRBV6-1	-	TGTGCCAGCAGTGAAACTACAGGGCTCCGAGGAGAAAAACTGTTTTTT	CASSETTGLRGEKLFF
-	TRBJ2-7	TRBV6-5	-	TGTGCCAGCAGGTTAGCGGACGAGCAGTACTTC	CASRLADEQYF
-	TRBJ2-1	TRBV18	-	TGTGCCAGCTCACCACCGGGGGGGCCTCGGAATGAGCAGTTCTTC	CASSPPGGPRNEQFF
-	TRBJ1-1	TRBV27	TRBD1	TGTGCCAGCATAAAACAGGGGTTGAACACTGAAGCTTTCTTT	CASIKQGLNTEAFF
-	TRBJ2-5	TRBV9	TRBD2	TGTGCCAGCAGCGTAGGTGCGGGGAGGGCTACGGAGACCCAGTACTTC	CASSVGAGRATETQYF
-	TRBJ2-2	TRBV2	-	TGTGCCAGCAGTGAGAACAGGGACGTGAACACCGGGGAGCTGTTTTTT	CASSENRDVNTGELFF
-	TRBJ2-7	TRBV19	-	TGTGCCAGTAGTATAACAGGAGCCTACGAGCAGTACTTC	CASSITGAYEQYF
-	TRBJ1-1	TRBV9	-	TGTGCCAGCAGCAAAGACGGCAGACTAAACGAAAACACTGAAGCTTTCTTT	CASSKDGRLNENTEAFF
-	TRBJ1-1	TRBV7-9	-	TGTGCCAGCAGCTTGCAGGTCACTGAAGCTTTCTTT	CASSLQVTEAFF
-	TRBJ1-5	TRBV4-1	-	TGCGCCAGCAGCCAAGTTCGGGTTTTTGGCAATCAGCCCCAGCATTTT	CASSQVRVFGNQPQHF
-	TRBJ1-4	TRBV11-2	-	TGTGCCAGCAGCTATCGGGGAGTTCCTAATGAAAAACTGTTTTTT	CASSYRGVPNEKLFF
-	TRBJ2-2	TRBV4-1	TRBD2	TGCGCCAGCAGCCTCAACCCGACGGGACTAGTGACCGGGGAGCTGTTTTTT	CASSLNPTGLVTGELFF
-	TRBJ2-1	TRBV5-1	TRBD1	TGCGCCAGCAGTCCCGCTGGGACAGGGGTAGGGAATGAGCAGTTCTTC	CASSPAGTGVGNEQFF
-	TRBJ2-3	TRBV7-6	-	TGTGCCAGCAGCTTAGGCCCAGGGACAGATACGCAGTATTTT	CASSLGPGTDTQYF